These 29 T cell receptor beta chains came from one sample sequenced in a study of T-cell memory formation after mild COVID-19. MiXCR, run by TCRdb on the 5' RACE reads, gives a single entry per CDR3 protein. This sample has about 340,000 distinct CDR3 sequences, with approximately 15% found just once. The material sequenced was PBMCs or a T cell subset sorted from them (not recorded which). Receptors were obtained from a man younger than 35 who had mild COVID-19 (a few samples of this study predate the infection). Cell type and time point are not known.

This clonotype was seen at least ten times. The chain uses TRBV27 and TRBJ2-3, with D possibly TRBD2 on 6 matching bases. There are 14 residues in the CDR3. CDR1 and CDR2 from the germline V gene are MNHEY and SMNVEV (reference sequence). The germline V and J ends were trimmed by 8 bases and 5 bases, with 17 bases remaining between them. CDR3 bases: TGTGCCAGCCGCACGGGACTTTTGATAGATACGCAGTATTTT. Its translation is CASRTGLLIDTQYF.

The chain has TRBV15 and TRBJ1-3; D unresolved. Germline V gene data show CDR1 as LNHNV and CDR2 as YYDKDF (reference sequence). V lost 1 base to trimming and J lost 2 bases, with 9 bases between them. There are 15 residues in the CDR3. The CDR3 loop is CATSRAAAAGNTIYF. The CDR3 DNA is TGTGCCACCAGCAGAGCCGCGGCAGCTGGAAACACCATATATTTT.

This chain uses TRBV7-9 with TRBJ2-7, with 12 positions matching TRBD2. Germline V gene lookup returns CDR1 SEHNR and CDR2 FQNEAQ (reference sequence). The CDR3 contains 16 residues. V lost 6 bases, J lost 5 bases, and 11 bases stayed unmatched. CDR3 sequence reads: CASRSPLAGGPNEQYF. In nucleotides, the CDR3 is TGTGCCAGCAGGTCCCCTCTAGCGGGGGGGCCCAACGAGCAGTACTTC.

The chain combines TRBV4-2 with TRBJ2-1; the D gene is possibly TRBD2 (6 bases). This CDR3 comprises 17 residues. Per germline, CDR1 LGHNA and CDR2 YNFKEQ. V lost 3 bases, J lost 4 bases, and 19 bases lay in between. The DNA for the CDR3 is TGTGCCAGCAGCCAGGACTTTCGGGCTAGCGCTTACAATGAGCAGTTCTTC. It codes for CASSQDFRASAYNEQFF.

The chain couples TRBV6-2 or TRBV6-3 to TRBJ2-2, with D maybe TRBD1 (6 bases). The V and J ends lost 6 bases and 1 base respectively, with 15 bases between them. The CDR3 spans 16 residues. Germline CDR1 MNHEY, CDR2 SVGEGT. In DNA form, the CDR3 reads TGTGCCAGCAGGCCTAGGACAGACAGGAACACCGGGGAGCTGTTTTTT. It is translated as CASRPRTDRNTGELFF.

This clonotype was counted only a few times. V is TRBV5-5 and J is TRBJ1-4; the D gene is possibly TRBD1 (5 bases). CDR3 size: 15 residues. Trimming cost V 2 bases and J 4 bases, with 12 bases left between them. Germline V gene lookup returns CDR1 SGHKS and CDR2 YYEKEE (reference sequence). The CDR3 reads CASSFLGGDNEKLFF. The CDR3 nucleotides are TGTGCCAGCAGCTTTTTGGGAGGGGATAATGAAAAACTGTTTTTT. Based on the CDR3 plus reference TRBV5-5 and TRBJ1-4, the full variable domain is DAGVTQSPTHLIKTRGQQVTLRCSPISGHKSVSWYQQVLGQGPQFIFQYYEKEERGRGNFPDRFSARQFPNYSSELNVNALLLGDSALYLCASSFLGGDNEKLFFGSGTQLSVL.

The sample holds many counts of this clonotype. The J gene is TRBJ2-1, the V gene TRBV7-2; 11 bases are shared with TRBD2. Germline CDR1 and CDR2: SGHTA and FQGNSA. After removal of 1 base from V and 9 bases from J, the junction contained 5 bases not matched to a gene. The CDR3 has 15 amino acids. The CDR3 DNA reads as TGTGCCAGCAGCTTAGTAGCGGGGGGGTATGGTGAGCAGTTCTTC. It translates to CASSLVAGGYGEQFF. Based on the CDR3 plus reference TRBV7-2 and TRBJ2-1, the full variable domain is GAGVSQSPSNKVTEKGKDVELRCDPISGHTALYWYRQSLGQGLEFLIYFQGNSAPDKSGLPSDRFSAERTGGSVSTLTIQRTQQEDSAVYLCASSLVAGGYGEQFFGPGTRLTVL.

This clonotype occurred a few times. The J gene is TRBJ1-6, the V gene TRBV9, with TRBD1 as a possible D gene (6 bases). Trimming took off 4 bases at V and 5 bases at J, with 10 bases between the two ends. The CDR3 contains 14 residues. The germline V gene encodes CDR1 SGDLS and CDR2 YYNGEE. The CDR3 loop reads CASSPQGNNSPLHF. The CDR3 DNA follows: TGTGCCAGCAGCCCTCAGGGGAATAATTCACCCCTCCACTTT. Filled out from reference TRBV9 and TRBJ1-6, the complete variable domain reads DSGVTQTPKHLITATGQRVTLRCSPRSGDLSVYWYQQSLDQGLQFLIQYYNGEERAKGNILERFSAQQFPDLHSELNLSSLELGDSALYFCASSPQGNNSPLHFGNGTRLTVT.

This clonotype was detected a few times. V gene TRBV18 combines with J gene TRBJ1-5, with D possibly being TRBD1 (5 bases). Germline values: CDR1 KGHSH, CDR2 LQKENI. This CDR3 is 16 amino acids long. Trimming removed 1 base at V and 4 bases at J, with 14 bases between. The CDR3: CASSPLGGSPNQPQHF. CDR3 sequence (DNA): TGTGCCAGCTCACCACTCGGGGGATCGCCAAATCAGCCCCAGCATTTT.

The chain is built from TRBV9 and TRBJ2-1; TRBD2 agrees at 11 bases. V lost 4 bases, J lost 10 bases, and 7 bases stayed unmatched. Germline V CDR1 and CDR2: SGDLS, YYNGEE. The length of the CDR3 is 14 residues. Here the CDR3 reads CASSSDGTSGEQFF. CDR3 bases: TGTGCCAGCAGCTCCGACGGGACTAGCGGCGAGCAGTTCTTC.

This clonotype was counted a few times. The J gene is TRBJ2-5, the V gene TRBV30, with D possibly being TRBD1 or TRBD2 (5 bases each). This CDR3 is 13 amino acids long. Trimming removed 1 base at V and 5 bases at J, with 11 bases between. Germline CDR1 GTSNPN, CDR2 SVGIG (reference sequence). CDR3: CAWSGGARETQYF. Here the CDR3 DNA reads TGTGCCTGGAGTGGAGGGGCGCGGGAGACCCAGTACTTC. The full variable domain, in which reference TRBV30 and TRBJ2-5 provide the parts outside the CDR3, is SQTIHQWPATLVQPVGSPLSLECTVEGTSNPNLYWYRQAAGRGLQLLFYSVGIGQISSEVPQNLSASRPQDRQFILSSKKLLLSDSGFYLCAWSGGARETQYFGPGTRLLVL.

This rearrangement joins TRBV5-1 to TRBJ2-1; D is unresolved. The CDR3 length is 18 residues. Looked up from germline, CDR1 is SGHRS and CDR2 is YFSETQ. V lost 1 base and J lost 6, with 23 bases in between. The CDR3 bases are TGCGCCAGCAGCTTGCGCCCGGGTACGACTTACCCCCCCAATGAGCAGTTCTTC. Translation: CASSLRPGTTYPPNEQFF.

The sample holds many counts of this clonotype. The CDR3: CASSRRQYEQYF. In nucleotides, the CDR3 is TGTGCCAGCAGCCGTAGACAGTACGAGCAGTACTTC. V gene TRBV7-9 combines with J gene TRBJ2-7; possibly TRBD1 for D (5 bases). The CDR3 is 12 residues long. Trimming stripped 5 bases from V and 4 bases from J, with 9 bases between. The germline CDR1 and CDR2 sequences are SEHNR and FQNEAQ (reference sequence).

Comments on this clonotype: The missing conserved phenylalanine or tryptophan at the end of this CDR3 makes a read error likely. The chain couples TRBV12-3 or TRBV12-4 to TRBJ2-3; D not resolved. This CDR3 spans 11 amino acids. In DNA form, the CDR3 reads TGTGCTAGCAGTTTAACAGATACGCAGTATTAT. Translating gives CASSLTDTQYY.

This clonotype occurred a few times. CDR3: CASSGGGARDRGRGTEAFF. The CDR3 DNA sequence: TGCGCCAGCAGCGGCGGGGGCGCCCGGGACAGGGGAAGGGGCACTGAAGCTTTCTTT. The J gene is TRBJ1-1, the V gene TRBV5-1; 10 bases match TRBD1. There are 19 residues in the CDR3. V shed 4 bases and J 4 bases; nucleotides not matched to a gene: 19. The germline CDR1 and CDR2 sequences are SGHRS and YFSETQ.

The rearrangement links TRBV28 to TRBJ2-7, with 9 bases aligning to TRBD1. The germline V gene encodes CDR1 MDHEN and CDR2 SYDVKM. The CDR3 length is 16 residues. V dropped 6 bases and J dropped 6; count of bases not matched to a gene: 15. CDR3 nucleotide sequence: TGTGCCAGCAGCCCACGGGCTGGGACAGGGCTCCGCGAGCAGTACGTC. Encoded protein: CASSPRAGTGLREQYV.

This sequence joins TRBV12-3 or TRBV12-4 and TRBJ2-7; D not resolved. V was clipped by 1 base and J by 4 bases, with 11 bases between them. The CDR3 loop spans 14 amino acids. The CDR3 spells CASSLDSPRYEQYF. The CDR3 bases are TGTGCCAGCAGTTTAGACAGCCCTCGGTACGAGCAGTACTTC.

This clonotype was detected a few times. The chain has TRBV3-1 and TRBJ2-1, with 10 bases lining up with TRBD2. With 0 bases clipped from V and 7 bases from J, the junction kept 3 bases outside the gene matches. Germline V lookup: CDR1 LGHDT, CDR2 YNNKEL (reference sequence). The CDR3 extends over 15 amino acids. CDR3 protein: CASSQEAGGLNEQFF. CDR3 coding DNA: TGTGCCAGCAGCCAAGAAGCGGGGGGGCTTAATGAGCAGTTCTTC.

This clonotype has a handful of counts. J is TRBJ1-1 and V is TRBV7-9; no clear D gene. Trimming cost V 5 bases and J 5 bases, with 21 bases left between them. This CDR3 spans 16 amino acids. Germline-derived CDR1 and CDR2 are SEHNR and FQNEAQ (reference sequence). Here the CDR3 reads CASSRASARLGTEAFF. CDR3 coding DNA: TGTGCCAGCAGCCGCGCTTCGGCACGCCTCGGGACTGAAGCTTTCTTT. Combining the CDR3 with reference TRBV7-9 and TRBJ1-1 gives the whole variable domain DTGVSQNPRHKITKRGQNVTFRCDPISEHNRLYWYRQTLGQGPEFLTYFQNEAQLEKSRLLSDRFSAERPKGSFSTLEIQRTEQGDSAMYLCASSRASARLGTEAFFGQGTRLTVV.

This rearrangement joins TRBV2 to TRBJ1-1; 7 nucleotides line up with TRBD1. V dropped 4 bases and J dropped 1; count of bases not matched to a gene: 3. The CDR3 has 14 residues. CDR1 and CDR2 (germline): SNHLY, FYNNEI. CDR3 in DNA: TGTGCCAGCAGTGTCGAGGGGGCGAACACTGAAGCTTTCTTT. Translation gives CASSVEGANTEAFF.

The V gene is TRBV4-2, the J gene TRBJ2-1; D is possibly TRBD1 (6 bases). Germline loops: CDR1 LGHNA, CDR2 YNFKEQ. This CDR3 is built from 17 residues. V dropped 0 bases and J dropped 3 bases, with 15 bases sitting between them. CDR3: CASSQEATGVLYNEQFF. Written as DNA, the CDR3 is TGTGCCAGCAGCCAAGAAGCGACAGGCGTTCTCTACAATGAGCAGTTCTTC.

This clonotype was seen a handful of times. The V gene is TRBV4-1, the J gene TRBJ1-2; D is possibly TRBD1 (5 bases). This CDR3 spans 15 amino acids. With 4 bases removed from V and 3 bases from J, the gap between germline ends came to 15 bases. Germline loops: CDR1 MGHRA, CDR2 YSYEKL. CDR3 nucleotide sequence: TGCGCCAGCAGCCGTACCCCCAGGGCCGACTATGGCTACACCTTC. Protein sequence: CASSRTPRADYGYTF.

This clonotype was detected only a few times. The chain joins TRBV5-1 to TRBJ2-7; possibly TRBD1 for D (6 bases). This CDR3 is built from 12 residues. The germline CDR1 and CDR2 sequences are SGHRS and YFSETQ. Trimming pared 4 bases from V and 6 bases from J, leaving 11 bases between. CDR3 sequence: CASSEQGSEQYF. CDR3 nucleotide sequence: TGCGCCAGCAGCGAACAGGGATCCGAGCAGTACTTC.

This clonotype was observed a handful of times. CDR3 nucleotides: TGTGCCAGCAGCCTCGGGGCTAGCGGGGTTGGTTCAGATACGCAGTATTTT. Translating it yields CASSLGASGVGSDTQYF. The chain combines TRBV7-3 with TRBJ2-3; 9 nucleotides agree with TRBD2. The CDR3 length is 17 residues. Germline CDR1 SGHTA, CDR2 FQGTGA. The V gene end was trimmed by 5 bases and the J gene end by 4 bases; junction bases not matched to a gene: 13.

This clonotype has ten or more counts. V gene TRBV4-3 combines with J gene TRBJ1-5, with a tentative D call TRBD1 (6 bases). CDR1 LGHNA and CDR2 YSLEER come from the germline V gene. This CDR3 spans 15 amino acids. Trimming took 0 bases from V and 7 from J, leaving 13 bases between them. In DNA, the CDR3 is TGCGCCAGCAGCCAAGATAGTCAGGGGAACCAGCCCCAGCATTTT. Translated, it gives CASSQDSQGNQPQHF.

This clonotype was observed a few times. The chain uses TRBV9 and TRBJ1-1; weak D call: TRBD1 (6 bases). The CDR3 has 13 residues. Germline V gene sequence: CDR1 SGDLS, CDR2 YYNGEE. V lost 4 bases to trimming and J lost 11 bases, with 18 bases between them. The CDR3 protein is CASSPSPTRGAFF. The CDR3 coding sequence is TGTGCCAGCAGCCCGAGCCCCACTAGGGGGGCTTTCTTT.

This clonotype was found many times. As DNA, the CDR3 is TGCAGTGCCCAGGACGTGTCAATTCGCGAGACCCAGTACTTC. Its protein product is CSAQDVSIRETQYF. This chain joins TRBV20-1 and TRBJ2-5, with no clear D. CDR3 size: 14 residues. V lost 6 bases and J lost 5, with 19 bases in between. Germline CDR1 is DFQATT and CDR2 is SNEGSKA (reference sequence).

This clonotype was detected only a few times. J is TRBJ2-1 and V is TRBV7-9; tentatively, D is TRBD2 (5 bases). Looked up from germline, CDR1 is SEHNR and CDR2 is FQNEAQ (reference sequence). V was trimmed by 1 base and J by 8 bases, leaving 12 bases between them. This CDR3 has 14 residues. CDR3 sequence reads: CASSLVPSSHEQFF. The CDR3 nucleotides read TGTGCCAGCAGCTTAGTGCCTAGCAGCCATGAGCAGTTCTTC.

This clonotype was seen more than once but under ten times. This chain joins TRBV5-1 and TRBJ2-5, with 11 positions matching TRBD2. Germline assignment: CDR1 SGHRS and CDR2 YFSETQ. This CDR3 comprises 15 residues. The V segment lost 2 bases and the J segment 5 bases; nucleotides outside the gene matches: 5. CDR3 in amino acids: CASSFGTSGEETQYF. CDR3 nucleotide sequence: TGCGCCAGCAGCTTTGGGACTAGCGGAGAGGAGACCCAGTACTTC.